One and the same sample provided the 9 T cell receptor beta chains below, sequenced in a study of CD8 T cells in ankylosing spondylitis. Study-wide results and limits: About 8 highly homologous variants made up a TCR beta motif that seemed to typify ankylosing spondylitis blood.

No antigens are known for them. One entry per CDR3 protein results from TCRdb running MiXCR on the 5' RACE reads. The sample contains hundreds of thousands of distinct CDR3 sequences, 25% to 30% of which appear only once. Sequencing was carried out using blood, either unsorted or a sorted T cell fraction (not recorded which). The source of these receptors is a male donor with ankylosing spondylitis.

This clonotype was observed a few times. The chain joins TRBV5-1 to TRBJ2-5; no clear D gene. CDR3 length: 14 amino acids. Germline V gives CDR1 SGHRS, CDR2 YFSETQ. Trimming left V 5 bases short and J 0 bases short, with 11 bases between. The CDR3: CASRPETYQETQYF. CDR3 coding DNA: TGCGCCAGCAGGCCCGAAACGTACCAAGAGACCCAGTACTTC.

The chain carries TRBV12-3 or TRBV12-4 and TRBJ2-7; 8 nucleotides line up with TRBD1. The CDR3 has 15 residues. The trim removed 4 bases at V and 3 bases at J, leaving 8 bases unmatched. The CDR3 nucleotides are TGTGCCAGCAGTTCCTCCGGGACAGGACACTACGAGCAGTACTTC. Residues: CASSSSGTGHYEQYF.

This clonotype has a handful of counts. J is TRBJ2-1 and V is TRBV3-1, with 14 positions matching TRBD2. This CDR3 region has 17 residues. From germline, CDR1 is LGHDT and CDR2 YNNKEL (reference sequence). V was clipped by 1 base and J by 7 bases; unmatched bases: 6. The CDR3 spells CASSQGGLAGADNEQFF. CDR3 in DNA: TGTGCCAGCAGCCAAGGGGGACTAGCGGGAGCCGATAATGAGCAGTTCTTC.

This clonotype appeared a few times. This chain uses TRBV12-3 or TRBV12-4 with TRBJ2-1; 8 positions agree with TRBD1. This CDR3 contains 13 residues. The ends lost 6 bases at V and 7 bases at J; junction bases unmatched: 5. The CDR3 nucleotides read TGTGCCAGCAGGCAGGGGGCGAGGAATGAGCAGTTCTTC. Encoded protein: CASRQGARNEQFF.

V and J are TRBV18 and TRBJ2-1; D is perhaps TRBD2 (7 bases). In germline, CDR1 is KGHSH, CDR2 LQKENI. V was clipped by 5 bases and J by 0 bases, with 14 bases between them. The CDR3 is made up of 16 amino acids. The CDR3 region has the DNA TGTGCCAGCTCAACAGGGCTAGCGGTCTCCTACAATGAGCAGTTCTTC. Translation: CASSTGLAVSYNEQFF.

This clonotype has just a few counts. The gene calls are TRBV12-3 or TRBV12-4 and TRBJ2-7; D is uncertain. The CDR3 spans 12 residues. Deletions cut 5 bases from V and 4 bases from J, with 9 bases between. The CDR3 protein is CASSNLGYEQYF. As DNA, the CDR3 is TGTGCCAGCAGTAATTTGGGGTACGAGCAGTACTTC.

This clonotype was observed a few times. The chain is built from TRBV20-1 and TRBJ1-2; no reliable D call. CDR1 and CDR2 from the germline V gene are DFQATT and SNEGSKA (reference sequence). The V end lost 6 bases, the J end lost 6 bases, and 20 bases lay between the germline ends. There are 14 residues in the CDR3. Here the CDR3 reads CSASNVREVNGYTF. The CDR3 bases are TGCAGTGCCAGTAACGTTCGGGAAGTGAATGGCTACACCTTC.

This clonotype was recorded a few times. The chain is built from TRBV18 and TRBJ2-1, with D possibly matching TRBD1 (5 bases). The ends were cut back, 6 bases at V and 10 bases at J, with 16 bases in the middle. Germline V CDR1 and CDR2: KGHSH, LQKENI. The CDR3 is 13 amino acids. The CDR3 spells CASSDGSRQEQFF. The CDR3 DNA is TGTGCCAGCTCGGACGGATCCAGACAGGAGCAGTTCTTC.

The rearrangement links TRBV6-1 to TRBJ2-7; the D is unclear. Trimming cost V 10 bases and J 4 bases, with 11 bases left between them. The CDR3 contains 11 residues. Germline V lookup: CDR1 MNHNS, CDR2 SASEGT. CDR3 loop: CATITDYEQYV. CDR3 coding DNA: TGTGCCACCATTACAGATTACGAGCAGTACGTC.